A single sample is the source of the 24 T cell receptor beta chains below, sequenced in a study of blood T cell repertoires in COVID-19. The method was immunoSEQ multiplex PCR; TCRdb's version includes in-frame clones alone and lacks a portion of them. The sample comprises about 85,000 clones, 80% to 85% of which are singletons, and around 6.5% rests with the top ten. Input material: peripheral blood. The receptors shown here come from a man aged 55 to 70 with acute or convalescent COVID-19.

This clone showed up just a few times. The CDR3 nucleotides read TGTGCCAGCAGTTTCACTCAAAACTATGGCTACACCTTC. Amino acids: CASSFTQNYGYTF. The chain joins TRBV6-2 or TRBV6-3 to TRBJ1-2; D remains ambiguous. The germline V gene has CDR1 MNHEY and CDR2 SVGEGT. Between the trimmed V and J ends, which lost 4 bases and 2 bases, there was a span of 8 bases. The CDR3 runs to 13 residues.

CDR3 amino acids: CASSATGAQSETQYF. The DNA of the CDR3 is TGTGCCAGCAGCGCGACAGGGGCCCAGAGTGAGACCCAGTACTTC. This chain joins TRBV7-3 and TRBJ2-5; 8 bases agree with TRBD1. V lost 5 bases to trimming and J lost 5 bases; unmatched junction nucleotides: 10. Germline CDR1 and CDR2: SGHTA and FQGTGA. The CDR3 is 15 residues long.

The chain carries TRBV5-1 and TRBJ1-1; D possibly corresponds to TRBD1 (5 bases). V dropped 5 bases and J dropped 1 base, with 18 bases sitting between them. This CDR3 spans 16 amino acids. CDR1 SGHRS and CDR2 YFSETQ come from the germline V gene. CDR3 nucleotides: TGCGCCAGCAGTACGAATCAGGGCAGAGGGAACACTGAAGCTTTCTTT. Translating gives CASSTNQGRGNTEAFF.

Only a few counts were recorded for this clone. This chain joins TRBV4-1 and TRBJ1-5; D is uncertain. CDR3 size: 13 residues. The germline V gene encodes CDR1 MGHRA and CDR2 YSYEKL. Trimming shortened V by 6 bases and J by 4 bases, and 10 bases separated the two germline ends. CDR3 loop: CASSSGRNQPQHF. The DNA for the CDR3 is TGCGCCAGCAGTAGCGGTCGGAATCAGCCCCAGCATTTT.

The chain uses TRBV19 and TRBJ1-4; D may be TRBD1 (6 bases). CDR1 LNHDA and CDR2 SQIVND come from the germline V gene (reference sequence). The V end lost 3 bases, the J end lost 4 bases, and 9 bases lay between the germline ends. The CDR3 consists of 14 residues. CDR3 nucleotide sequence: TGTGCCAGTAGTATCGGACAGTATAATGAAAAACTGTTTTTT. Translation: CASSIGQYNEKLFF. Full variable domain (remainder filled in from reference TRBV19 and TRBJ1-4): DGGITQSPKYLFRKEGQNVTLSCEQNLNHDAMYWYRQDPGQGLRLIYYSQIVNDFQKGDIAEGYSVSREKKESFPLTVTSAQKNPTAFYLCASSIGQYNEKLFFGSGTQLSVL.

The CDR3 sequence is CASTPRPVTNEKLFF. The CDR3 region has the DNA TGTGCCAGTACTCCCCGTCCGGTTACTAATGAAAAACTGTTTTTT. V usage is TRBV19 and J usage is TRBJ1-4; D remains ambiguous. This CDR3 spans 15 amino acids. V was pared by 7 bases and J by 2 bases, with 14 bases between. CDR1 is LNHDA, CDR2 SQIVND, per germline (reference sequence).

V is TRBV6-5 and J is TRBJ1-2, with 8 bases matching TRBD1. V trimming: 0 bases; J trimming: 7 bases; junction bases outside the gene matches: 10. Germline CDR1 reads MNHEY; CDR2 reads SVGAGI. The CDR3 is 16 amino acids. CDR3 bases: TGTGCCAGCAGTTACTCGGACAGGGATTCCATTTCTGGCTACACCTTC. It specifies CASSYSDRDSISGYTF.

V usage is TRBV6-5 and J usage is TRBJ1-1; D unresolved. Trimming cost V 5 bases and J 2 bases, with 9 bases left between them. The CDR3 sequence is 13 residues long. Germline V gene sequence: CDR1 MNHEY, CDR2 SVGAGI. In DNA, the CDR3 is TGTGCCAGCAGTCTCGGCGGTAACACTGAAGCTTTCTTT. As protein: CASSLGGNTEAFF.

This clone was observed a single time. The V gene is TRBV30, the J gene TRBJ2-7; 10 bases are a match to TRBD2. Per the germline V gene, CDR1 is GTSNPN and CDR2 is SVGIG (reference sequence). This CDR3 region has 17 residues. The J segment lost 7 bases and the V segment lost 4 bases, leaving 19 bases of the junction unmatched. CDR3 sequence (DNA): TGTGCCTGGACGCGTGGGCTAGCGGGGGTCTCCTCTCGGGAGCAGTACTTC. This translates into CAWTRGLAGVSSREQYF.

This chain uses TRBV19 with TRBJ2-1; a weak D match, TRBD1 (5 bases). V gave up 3 bases and J gave up 5 bases, with 8 bases separating them. This CDR3 is 13 amino acids long. The germline gives CDR1 LNHDA, CDR2 SQIVND (reference sequence). The CDR3 DNA reads TGTGCCAGTAGTATGGGGCAAAACAATGAGCAGTTCTTC. It yields the protein CASSMGQNNEQFF.

This clone was observed a few times. The chain carries TRBV13 and TRBJ2-7; D gene uncertain. Per germline, CDR1 PRHDT and CDR2 FYEKMQ (reference sequence). The ends were cut back, 3 bases at V and 1 base at J, with 4 bases in the middle. This CDR3 comprises 12 residues. CDR3 residues: CASSFGSYEQYF. As DNA, the CDR3 is TGTGCCAGCAGCTTCGGGTCCTACGAGCAGTACTTC.

J is TRBJ2-7 and V is TRBV29-1, with TRBD1 matching over 8 bases. The ends lost 6 bases at V and 2 bases at J; junction bases unmatched: 6. This CDR3 region has 13 residues. The germline gives CDR1 SQVTM, CDR2 ANQGSEA. The CDR3 nucleotides read TGCAGCGTCACAGGGGGGAATGCCTACGAGCAGTACTTC. Its translation: CSVTGGNAYEQYF.

In DNA, the CDR3 is TGTGCCAGCAGTGAAAGGAGGGGGCAAAATTCACCCCTCCACTTT. It yields the protein CASSERRGQNSPLHF. This chain joins TRBV6-1 and TRBJ1-6; 7 positions agree with TRBD1. Germline CDR1 MNHNS, CDR2 SASEGT. With V trimmed by 2 bases and J by 7 bases, 5 bases remained unmatched. CDR3 size: 15 residues.

This clone was picked up one time. The chain employs TRBV10-3 and TRBJ1-6, with 8 bases that match TRBD1. CDR1 is ENHRY and CDR2 is SYGVKD in the germline V gene. Trimming removed 6 bases from V and 0 bases from J; junction bases left unmatched: 10. The CDR3 is 18 residues long. CDR3 residues: CAISGELTGGSYNSPLHF. DNA for the CDR3: TGTGCCATCAGCGGAGAATTAACAGGGGGCTCCTATAATTCACCCCTCCACTTT.

The chain employs TRBV29-1 and TRBJ2-1; 7 bases are shared with TRBD1. This CDR3 region has 13 residues. Unmatched junction bases numbered 5, after V lost 3 bases and J lost 6 bases. Germline values: CDR1 SQVTM, CDR2 ANQGSEA. The CDR3 region has the DNA TGCAGCGTTGATATACGACAGGGCAATGAGCAGTTCTTC. This translates into CSVDIRQGNEQFF.

The J gene is TRBJ2-1, the V gene TRBV5-4, with TRBD1 matching over 7 bases. Trimming at V came to 4 bases and at J to 4 bases, leaving 8 bases not matched to a gene. CDR3 size: 15 residues. Per germline, CDR1 SGHNT and CDR2 YYREEE (reference sequence). The CDR3 DNA reads as TGTGCCAGCAGCGAAGGGACAGTGAAGTACAATGAGCAGTTCTTC. This translates into CASSEGTVKYNEQFF.

This clone was observed once. The chain links TRBV6-1 to TRBJ2-5, with 10 bases matching TRBD1. In germline, CDR1 is MNHNS, CDR2 SASEGT. The CDR3 has 16 amino acids. The V and J ends lost 1 base and 1 base, in that order; junction bases with no gene match: 3. As DNA, the CDR3 is TGTGCCAGCAGTGAAGGGACAGGGGGACCCCAAGAGACCCAGTACTTC. Protein product: CASSEGTGGPQETQYF.

This clone came up once. The chain joins TRBV6-5 to TRBJ1-2; 8 bases align to TRBD1. V shed 5 bases and J 4 bases; nucleotides not matched to a gene: 9. CDR3 size: 15 residues. CDR1 is MNHEY and CDR2 is SVGAGI in the germline V gene. CDR3: CASSKSGTGFYGYTF. CDR3 bases: TGTGCCAGCAGTAAATCAGGGACAGGCTTCTATGGCTACACCTTC.

The V gene is TRBV5-3, the J gene TRBJ1-4; tentatively, D is TRBD1 (5 bases). TRBV5-3 is an ORF, and what it does is uncertain. The CDR3 is made up of 13 amino acids. The V gene lost 6 bases and the J gene lost 0 bases, with 6 bases spanning the gap. The CDR3 spells CARMTATNEKLFF. CDR3 DNA: TGTGCCAGAATGACAGCAACTAATGAAAAACTGTTTTTT.

The chain links TRBV6-1 to TRBJ1-1; D is possibly TRBD1 (5 bases). V was shortened by 2 bases and J by 3 bases, with 13 bases between the two germline ends. The CDR3 is made up of 15 amino acids. Germline V lookup: CDR1 MNHNS, CDR2 SASEGT. The CDR3 loop reads CASSESPGMDTEAFF. The CDR3 DNA follows: TGTGCCAGCAGTGAATCACCAGGGATGGACACTGAAGCTTTCTTT.

The chain is built from TRBV11-3 and TRBJ2-1, with TRBD2 matching 10 bases. Per germline, CDR1 SGHNT and CDR2 YENEEA. The CDR3 consists of 15 residues. V lost 5 bases to trimming and J lost 6 bases; unmatched junction nucleotides: 7. The CDR3 nucleotides read TGTGCCAGCAGCCATCCGGGACTAGCGAGCAATGAGCAGTTCTTC. Residues: CASSHPGLASNEQFF.

The chain is built from TRBV7-3 and TRBJ2-5; TRBD2 matches 11 bases. Trimming removed 5 bases from V and 4 bases from J; junction bases left unmatched: 6. This CDR3 has 15 amino acids. Germline CDR1 is SGHTA and CDR2 is FQGTGA. CDR3: CASSTLAGVSETQYF. The CDR3 DNA reads TGTGCCAGCAGCACACTAGCGGGGGTATCAGAGACCCAGTACTTC.

The rearrangement links TRBV4-3 to TRBJ2-1; a possible D gene is TRBD1 (5 bases). Trimming cost V 1 base and J 6 bases, with 19 bases left between them. Germline CDR1 reads LGHNA; CDR2 reads YSLEER. This CDR3 contains 17 residues. The chain's CDR3 is CASSQVVGAGSSNEQFF. The CDR3 DNA reads TGCGCCAGCAGCCAAGTGGTTGGAGCAGGGTCTAGCAATGAGCAGTTCTTC.

The chain recombines TRBV5-1 with TRBJ1-2; D unresolved. This CDR3 spans 13 amino acids. In germline, CDR1 is SGHRS, CDR2 YFSETQ. Trimming removed 1 base at V and 7 bases at J, with 11 bases between. The chain's CDR3 is CASSLTGDSGYTF. The CDR3 region has the DNA TGCGCCAGCAGCTTGACGGGTGACTCTGGCTACACCTTC.